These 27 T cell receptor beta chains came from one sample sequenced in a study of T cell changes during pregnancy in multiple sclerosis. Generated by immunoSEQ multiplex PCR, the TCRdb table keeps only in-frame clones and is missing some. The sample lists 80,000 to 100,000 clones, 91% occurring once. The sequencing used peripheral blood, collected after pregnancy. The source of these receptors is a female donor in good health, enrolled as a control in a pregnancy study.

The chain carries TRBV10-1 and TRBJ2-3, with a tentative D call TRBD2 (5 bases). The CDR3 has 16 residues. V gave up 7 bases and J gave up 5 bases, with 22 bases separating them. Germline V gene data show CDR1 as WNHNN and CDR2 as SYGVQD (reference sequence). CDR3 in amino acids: CASKPSTTRAGDTQYF. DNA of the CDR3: TGCGCCAGCAAGCCCTCTACGACGCGTGCGGGAGATACGCAGTATTTT.

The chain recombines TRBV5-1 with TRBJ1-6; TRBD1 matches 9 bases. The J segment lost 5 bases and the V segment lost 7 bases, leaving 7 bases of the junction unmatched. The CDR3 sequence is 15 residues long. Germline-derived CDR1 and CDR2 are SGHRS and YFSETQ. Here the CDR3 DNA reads TGCGCCAGCCGACAACAGGGGGCCGATAATTCACCCCTCCACTTT. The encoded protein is CASRQQGADNSPLHF.

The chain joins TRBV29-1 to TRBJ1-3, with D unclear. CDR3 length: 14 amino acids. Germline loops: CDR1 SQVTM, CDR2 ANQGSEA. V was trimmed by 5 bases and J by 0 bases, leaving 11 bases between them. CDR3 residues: CSVRVGSSGNTIYF. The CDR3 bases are TGCAGCGTTAGGGTTGGGAGCTCTGGAAACACCATATATTTT.

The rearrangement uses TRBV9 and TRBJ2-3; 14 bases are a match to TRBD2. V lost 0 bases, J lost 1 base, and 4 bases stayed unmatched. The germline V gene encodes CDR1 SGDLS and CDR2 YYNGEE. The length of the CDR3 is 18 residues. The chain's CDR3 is CASSVGTSGGRGTDTQYF. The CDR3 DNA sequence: TGTGCCAGCAGCGTAGGGACTAGCGGGGGGAGGGGCACAGATACGCAGTATTTT.

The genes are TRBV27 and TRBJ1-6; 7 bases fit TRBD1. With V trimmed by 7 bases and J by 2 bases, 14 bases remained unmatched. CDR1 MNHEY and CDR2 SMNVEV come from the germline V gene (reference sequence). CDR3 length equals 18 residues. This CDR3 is CASTLRQGRSAYNSPLHF. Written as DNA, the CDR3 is TGTGCCAGCACCCTCCGACAGGGTCGGAGCGCCTATAATTCACCCCTCCACTTT.

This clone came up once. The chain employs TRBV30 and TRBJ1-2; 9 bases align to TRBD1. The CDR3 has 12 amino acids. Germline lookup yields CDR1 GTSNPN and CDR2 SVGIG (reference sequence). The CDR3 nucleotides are TGTGTCGTCATTGGACAGGGGTTTGGCTACACCTTC. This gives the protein CVVIGQGFGYTF.

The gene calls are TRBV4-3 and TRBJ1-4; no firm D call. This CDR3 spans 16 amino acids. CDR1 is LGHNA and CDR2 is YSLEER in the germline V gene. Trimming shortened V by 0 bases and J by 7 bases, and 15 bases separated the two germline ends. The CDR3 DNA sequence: TGCGCCAGCAGCCAAGATTCAACGGGATCTGGTGAAAAACTGTTTTTT. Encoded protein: CASSQDSTGSGEKLFF.

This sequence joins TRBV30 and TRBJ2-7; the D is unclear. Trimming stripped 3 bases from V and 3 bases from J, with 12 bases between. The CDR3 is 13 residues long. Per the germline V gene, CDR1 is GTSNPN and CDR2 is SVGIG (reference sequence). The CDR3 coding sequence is TGTGCCTGGAGCCATACCCCGGGCTACGAGCAGTACTTC. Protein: CAWSHTPGYEQYF.

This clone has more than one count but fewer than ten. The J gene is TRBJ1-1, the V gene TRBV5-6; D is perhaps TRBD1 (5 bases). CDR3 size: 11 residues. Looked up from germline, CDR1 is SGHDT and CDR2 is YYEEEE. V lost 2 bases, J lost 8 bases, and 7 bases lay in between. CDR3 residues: CASSFYREAFF. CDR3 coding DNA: TGTGCCAGCAGCTTTTACAGGGAAGCTTTCTTT.

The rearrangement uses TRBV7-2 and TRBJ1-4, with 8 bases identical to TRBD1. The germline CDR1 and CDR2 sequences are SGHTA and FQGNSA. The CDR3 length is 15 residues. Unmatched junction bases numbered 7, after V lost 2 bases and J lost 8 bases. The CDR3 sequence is CASSLTRGQGEKLFF. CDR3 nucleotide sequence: TGTGCCAGCAGCTTAACCAGGGGGCAAGGGGAAAAACTGTTTTTT.

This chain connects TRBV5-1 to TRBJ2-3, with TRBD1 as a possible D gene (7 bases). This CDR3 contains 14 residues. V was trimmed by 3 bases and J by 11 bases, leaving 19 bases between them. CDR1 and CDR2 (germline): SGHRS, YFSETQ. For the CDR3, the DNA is TGCGCCAGCAGCTCAGGGGGGACCTCCCGAGGGCAGTATTTT. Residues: CASSSGGTSRGQYF.

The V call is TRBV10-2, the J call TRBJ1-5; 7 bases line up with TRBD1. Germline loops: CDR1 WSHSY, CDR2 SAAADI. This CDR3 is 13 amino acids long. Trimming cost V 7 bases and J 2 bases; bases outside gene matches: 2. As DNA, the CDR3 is TGCGCCAGCACCGGACAGGGCAATCAGCCCCAGCATTTT. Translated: CASTGQGNQPQHF.

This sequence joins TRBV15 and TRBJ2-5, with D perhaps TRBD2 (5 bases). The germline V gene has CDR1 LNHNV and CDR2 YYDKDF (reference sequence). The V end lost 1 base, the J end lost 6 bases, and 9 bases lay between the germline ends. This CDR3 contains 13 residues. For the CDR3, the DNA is TGTGCCACCAGCAGAGTGGCCGGGAAGACCCAGTACTTC. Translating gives CATSRVAGKTQYF.

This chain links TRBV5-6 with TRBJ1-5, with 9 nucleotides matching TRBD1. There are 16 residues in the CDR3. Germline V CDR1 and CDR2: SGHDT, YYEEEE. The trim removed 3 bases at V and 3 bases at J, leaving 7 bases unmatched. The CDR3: CASSYRGRGFNQPQHF. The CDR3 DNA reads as TGTGCCAGCAGCTACAGGGGGCGCGGGTTCAATCAGCCCCAGCATTTT.

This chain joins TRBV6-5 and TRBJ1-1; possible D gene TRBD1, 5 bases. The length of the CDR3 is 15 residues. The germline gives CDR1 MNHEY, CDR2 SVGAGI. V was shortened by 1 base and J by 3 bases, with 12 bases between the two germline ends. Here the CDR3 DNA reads TGTGCCAGCAGTTACTACGGGGCGGGGGACACTGAAGCTTTCTTT. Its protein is CASSYYGAGDTEAFF.

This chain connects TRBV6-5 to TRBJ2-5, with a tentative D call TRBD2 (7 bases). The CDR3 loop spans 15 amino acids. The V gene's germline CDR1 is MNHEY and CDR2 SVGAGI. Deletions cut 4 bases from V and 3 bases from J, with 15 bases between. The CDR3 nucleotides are TGTGCCAGCAGTTCCTTGGCGGGGGCAGAAGAGACCCAGTACTTC. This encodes CASSSLAGAEETQYF.

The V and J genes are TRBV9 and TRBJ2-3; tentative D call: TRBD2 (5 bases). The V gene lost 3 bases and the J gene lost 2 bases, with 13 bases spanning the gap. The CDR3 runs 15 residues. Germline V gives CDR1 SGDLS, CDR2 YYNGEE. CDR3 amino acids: CASSASGRVTDTQYF. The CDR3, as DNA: TGTGCCAGCAGCGCTAGTGGGCGGGTCACAGATACGCAGTATTTT.

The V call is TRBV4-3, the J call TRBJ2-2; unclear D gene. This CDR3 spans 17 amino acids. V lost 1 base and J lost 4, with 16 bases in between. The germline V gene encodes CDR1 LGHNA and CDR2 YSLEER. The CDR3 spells CASSQGVLEVGTGELFF. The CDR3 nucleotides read TGCGCCAGCAGCCAAGGCGTTCTAGAGGTCGGCACCGGGGAGCTGTTTTTT.

The CDR3 protein is CASSSRGFSYGYTF. CDR3 DNA: TGTGCCAGCAGCTCAAGGGGGTTTAGCTATGGCTACACCTTC. V is TRBV7-2 and J is TRBJ1-2; tentative D call: TRBD1 (6 bases). The germline gives CDR1 SGHTA, CDR2 FQGNSA. The length of the CDR3 is 14 residues. The V end lost 4 bases, the J end lost 4 bases, and 13 bases lay between the germline ends.

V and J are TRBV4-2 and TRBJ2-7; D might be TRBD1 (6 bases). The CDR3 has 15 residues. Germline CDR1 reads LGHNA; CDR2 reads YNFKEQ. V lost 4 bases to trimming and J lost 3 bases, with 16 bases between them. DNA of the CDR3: TGTGCCAGCAGCCTATCTAGCAGGGGCGTCTACGAGCAGTACTTC. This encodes CASSLSSRGVYEQYF.

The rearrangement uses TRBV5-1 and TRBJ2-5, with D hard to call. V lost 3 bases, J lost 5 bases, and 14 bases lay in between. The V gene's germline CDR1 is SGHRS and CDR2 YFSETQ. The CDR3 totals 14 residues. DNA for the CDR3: TGCGCCAGCAGCTCACCCCGGTTGAAGGAGACCCAGTACTTC. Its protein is CASSSPRLKETQYF.

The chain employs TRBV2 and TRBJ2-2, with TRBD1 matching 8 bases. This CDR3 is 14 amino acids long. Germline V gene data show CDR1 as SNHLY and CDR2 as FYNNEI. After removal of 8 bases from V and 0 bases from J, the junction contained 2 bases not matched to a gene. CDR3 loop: CASGQGANTGELFF. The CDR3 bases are TGTGCCAGCGGACAGGGAGCGAACACCGGGGAGCTGTTTTTT.

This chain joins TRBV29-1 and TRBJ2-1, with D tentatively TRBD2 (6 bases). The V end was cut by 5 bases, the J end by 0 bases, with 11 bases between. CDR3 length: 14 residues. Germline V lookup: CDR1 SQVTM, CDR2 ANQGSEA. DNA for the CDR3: TGCAGCGTTAGGGACTCTGGCTCCTACAATGAGCAGTTCTTC. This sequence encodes CSVRDSGSYNEQFF.

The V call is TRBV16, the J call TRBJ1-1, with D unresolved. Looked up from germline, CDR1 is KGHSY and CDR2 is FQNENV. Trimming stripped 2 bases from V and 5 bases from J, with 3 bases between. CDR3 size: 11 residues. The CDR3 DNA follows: TGTGCCAGCAGCCAACAAACTGAAGCTTTCTTT. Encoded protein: CASSQQTEAFF.

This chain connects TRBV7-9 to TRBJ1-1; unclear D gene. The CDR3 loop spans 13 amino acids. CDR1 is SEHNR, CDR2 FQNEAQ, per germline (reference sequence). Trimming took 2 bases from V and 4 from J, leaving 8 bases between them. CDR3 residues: CASSLREGTEAFF. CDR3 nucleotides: TGTGCCAGCAGCTTAAGGGAGGGCACTGAAGCTTTCTTT.

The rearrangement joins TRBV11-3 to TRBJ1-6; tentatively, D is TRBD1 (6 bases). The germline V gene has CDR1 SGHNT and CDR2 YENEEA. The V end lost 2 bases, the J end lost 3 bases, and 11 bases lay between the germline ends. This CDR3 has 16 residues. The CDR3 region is CASSLQGPRYNSPLHF. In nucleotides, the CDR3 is TGTGCCAGCAGCTTACAGGGGCCACGCTATAATTCACCCCTCCACTTT.

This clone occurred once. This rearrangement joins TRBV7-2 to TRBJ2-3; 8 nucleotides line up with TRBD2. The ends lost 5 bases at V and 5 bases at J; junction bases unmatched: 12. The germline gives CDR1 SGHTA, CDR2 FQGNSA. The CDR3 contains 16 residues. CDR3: CASSTHGGALVDTQYF. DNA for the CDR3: TGTGCCAGCAGCACACACGGGGGGGCCCTTGTAGATACGCAGTATTTT.